Each of the 27 T cell receptor beta chains below was sequenced from the same sample in a study of regulatory and conventional T cells in RAG deficiency. Blood CD4+ CD25-low CD127-high conventional T cells supplied the genomic DNA template. The table came from immunoSEQ multiplex PCR; TCRdb's copy has only in-frame clones and leaves some out. The sample has 7,000 to 9,500 clones; just under 95% are singletons. The sequenced sample was CD4+ effector T cells sorted from blood. The receptors here all came from a human donor with RAG deficiency presenting as severe combined immunodeficiency.

The V call is TRBV19, the J call TRBJ2-5; maybe TRBD2 (5 bases). Trimming took 2 bases from V and 0 from J, leaving 13 bases between them. Germline V lookup: CDR1 LNHDA, CDR2 SQIVND (reference sequence). The CDR3 is made up of 16 amino acids. The DNA of the CDR3 is TGTGCCAGTAGTATAAGAAGCGGCTTGTACCAAGAGACCCAGTACTTC. It is translated as CASSIRSGLYQETQYF.

The chain carries TRBV7-2 and TRBJ2-6, with no clear D. V lost 5 bases to trimming and J lost 1 base, with 15 bases between them. The CDR3 has 17 amino acids. Germline CDR1 and CDR2: SGHTA and FQGNSA. CDR3 in DNA: TGTGCCAGCAGCCAGAGGCCCGTTTTTTCTGGGGCCAACGTCCTGACTTTC. Protein sequence: CASSQRPVFSGANVLTF.

The chain is built from TRBV2 and TRBJ2-2, with D unclear. CDR1 SNHLY and CDR2 FYNNEI come from the germline V gene. V lost 7 bases to trimming and J lost 0 bases, with 15 bases between them. The CDR3 runs 16 residues. The CDR3 here is CASTWQPSTNTGELFF. CDR3 DNA: TGTGCCAGCACCTGGCAGCCAAGTACGAACACCGGGGAGCTGTTTTTT.

This clone was detected once. The chain combines TRBV10-1 with TRBJ2-3; no clear D. Germline-derived CDR1 and CDR2 are WNHNN and SYGVQD (reference sequence). V lost 2 bases to trimming and J lost 6 bases, with 6 bases between them. The CDR3 has 12 residues. In nucleotides, the CDR3 is TGCGCCAGCAGTGAGGACGGGGATACGCAGTATTTT. It yields the protein CASSEDGDTQYF.

This clone was detected only once. The chain uses TRBV9 and TRBJ2-3, with TRBD2 matching 14 bases. V trimming: 3 bases; J trimming: 4 bases; junction bases outside the gene matches: 1. This CDR3 region has 15 residues. Germline lookup yields CDR1 SGDLS and CDR2 YYNGEE. The CDR3 spells CASSGTSGRPDTQYF. The DNA for the CDR3 is TGTGCCAGCAGCGGGACTAGCGGGAGGCCAGATACGCAGTATTTT.

The chain carries TRBV2 and TRBJ2-7; TRBD1 agrees at 7 bases. V gave up 6 bases and J gave up 2 bases; unmatched junction bases: 10. The germline gives CDR1 SNHLY, CDR2 FYNNEI. This CDR3 is built from 15 residues. The CDR3 reads CASSGNPGTAYEQYF. The CDR3 bases are TGTGCCAGCAGCGGAAACCCCGGGACAGCCTACGAGCAGTACTTC.

The CDR3 protein is CASSSGRRREQYF. CDR3 nucleotide sequence: TGTGCCAGCAGCTCCGGACGTCGTCGAGAGCAGTACTTC. This chain links TRBV7-2 with TRBJ2-7; no clear D gene. The V gene's germline CDR1 is SGHTA and CDR2 FQGNSA. This CDR3 is 13 amino acids long. Trimming left V 4 bases short and J 7 bases short, with 14 bases between.

The chain carries TRBV2 and TRBJ2-7; D gene uncertain. Germline V lookup: CDR1 SNHLY, CDR2 FYNNEI. V lost 6 bases to trimming and J lost 5 bases, with 11 bases between them. The CDR3 covers 12 residues. The CDR3 DNA sequence: TGTGCCAGCAGGGGTCCGGGCCACGAGCAGTACTTC. It codes for CASRGPGHEQYF.

The rearrangement uses TRBV4-1 and TRBJ2-4; 9 bases are shared with TRBD1. J lost 4 bases, V lost 0 bases, and 10 bases had no gene match. The CDR3 contains 18 residues. CDR1 and CDR2 (germline): MGHRA, YSYEKL. The CDR3: CASSQDLALGQGKNIQYF. For the CDR3, the DNA is TGCGCCAGCAGCCAAGATCTGGCCTTGGGACAGGGAAAAAACATTCAGTACTTC.

The J gene is TRBJ2-3, the V gene TRBV2; 7 bases are shared with TRBD1. The CDR3 totals 13 residues. V gave up 10 bases and J gave up 1 base; unmatched junction bases: 5. Per germline, CDR1 SNHLY and CDR2 FYNNEI. CDR3 sequence (DNA): TGTGCCACCCGACAGGGTGGCACAGATACGCAGTATTTT. It yields the protein CATRQGGTDTQYF.

This chain joins TRBV7-2 and TRBJ2-7, with TRBD1 matching 9 bases. Germline V gene data show CDR1 as SGHTA and CDR2 as FQGNSA. The CDR3 runs to 14 residues. Germline trimming cut 5 bases from V and 4 bases from J; bases unmatched to any gene: 6. CDR3 DNA: TGTGCCAGCAGCACAGGGACAGGGAGGTACGAGCAGTACTTC. It specifies CASSTGTGRYEQYF.

The chain couples TRBV7-3 to TRBJ2-7, with 10 positions matching TRBD1. V trimming: 5 bases; J trimming: 7 bases; junction bases outside the gene matches: 11. Germline lookup yields CDR1 SGHTA and CDR2 FQGTGA. This CDR3 has 15 residues. CDR3: CASSDPGQGPGEQYF. In nucleotides, the CDR3 is TGTGCCAGCAGCGATCCGGGACAGGGGCCAGGGGAGCAGTACTTC.

This chain connects TRBV29-1 to TRBJ2-3; D not certain. Germline CDR1 reads SQVTM; CDR2 reads ANQGSEA. V lost 4 bases and J 1 base, leaving 9 bases between the germline ends. The CDR3 contains 13 residues. The CDR3 sequence: CSVAVHRTDTQYF. Here the CDR3 DNA reads TGCAGCGTTGCGGTACATCGCACAGATACGCAGTATTTT.

CDR3 in DNA: TGTGCCAGCAGCACAGGGGGCTACGAGCAGTACTTC. This sequence encodes CASSTGGYEQYF. The chain couples TRBV7-2 to TRBJ2-7, with 8 bases identical to TRBD1. Per germline, CDR1 SGHTA and CDR2 FQGNSA. This CDR3 is 12 amino acids long. V shed 5 bases, J shed 3 bases, and the junction held 0 bases outside the gene matches.

The chain has TRBV7-8 and TRBJ2-7, with 9 nucleotides matching TRBD2. Germline loops: CDR1 SGHVS, CDR2 FQNEAQ. The CDR3 has 14 residues. V trimming: 1 base; J trimming: 2 bases; junction bases outside the gene matches: 0. The CDR3 region is CASSLGLAAYEQYF. Here the CDR3 DNA reads TGTGCCAGCAGCTTAGGACTAGCGGCCTACGAGCAGTACTTC.

This clone has just one count. The V gene is TRBV5-1, the J gene TRBJ1-1, with D maybe TRBD1 (5 bases). Germline CDR1 SGHRS, CDR2 YFSETQ. Trimming cost V 4 bases and J 2 bases, with 15 bases left between them. CDR3 length: 15 amino acids. The CDR3 sequence: CASSAYSGINTEAFF. In nucleotides, the CDR3 is TGCGCCAGCAGCGCCTACTCAGGGATCAACACTGAAGCTTTCTTT.

The chain joins TRBV7-3 to TRBJ2-1, with TRBD1 matching over 7 bases. Per germline, CDR1 SGHTA and CDR2 FQGTGA. After removal of 4 bases from V and 2 bases from J, the junction contained 5 bases not matched to a gene. The CDR3 has 15 residues. This CDR3 is CASSSEGAPYNEQFF. For the CDR3, the DNA is TGTGCCAGCAGCTCTGAGGGGGCCCCCTACAATGAGCAGTTCTTC.

The chain uses TRBV18 and TRBJ2-2; 8 bases are a match to TRBD2. The J segment lost 7 bases and the V segment lost 1 base, leaving 2 bases of the junction unmatched. CDR1 and CDR2 (germline): KGHSH, LQKENI. This CDR3 has 14 amino acids. As DNA, the CDR3 is TGTGCCAGCTCACCACAGCGGGAGCACGGGGAGCTGTTTTTT. Translating it yields CASSPQREHGELFF.

DNA of the CDR3: TGTGCCAGCAGCTTAGTGGGGGCCGGGGAGCTGTTTTTT. It is translated as CASSLVGAGELFF. This sequence joins TRBV7-9 and TRBJ2-2; D possibly matches TRBD1 or TRBD2 (5 bases each). The CDR3 contains 13 residues. Germline V gene sequence: CDR1 SEHNR, CDR2 FQNEAQ (reference sequence). V dropped 1 base and J dropped 6 bases, with 6 bases sitting between them.

In its sample, this clone was seen once. V usage is TRBV2 and J usage is TRBJ2-2; weak D call: TRBD2 (7 bases). The CDR3 consists of 18 residues. Trimming stripped 6 bases from V and 1 base from J, with 21 bases between. Germline V gives CDR1 SNHLY, CDR2 FYNNEI. The CDR3 DNA follows: TGTGCCAGCAGCCCGGGGGGCGTCGGGATTCAGAACACCGGGGAGCTGTTTTTT. Translating gives CASSPGGVGIQNTGELFF.

J is TRBJ2-7 and V is TRBV19; D perhaps matches TRBD1 (6 bases). The ends were cut back, 4 bases at V and 3 bases at J, with 13 bases in the middle. Germline loops: CDR1 LNHDA, CDR2 SQIVND (reference sequence). The CDR3 covers 14 residues. The CDR3 protein is CASSKTGFLYEQYF. CDR3 sequence (DNA): TGTGCCAGTAGTAAAACAGGGTTCCTCTACGAGCAGTACTTC. Variable domain in full (rest from reference TRBV19 and TRBJ2-7): DGGITQSPKYLFRKEGQNVTLSCEQNLNHDAMYWYRQDPGQGLRLIYYSQIVNDFQKGDIAEGYSVSREKKESFPLTVTSAQKNPTAFYLCASSKTGFLYEQYFGPGTRLTVT.

The chain uses TRBV9 and TRBJ2-1, with D tentatively TRBD2 (6 bases). This CDR3 spans 14 amino acids. V lost 3 bases to trimming and J lost 8 bases, with 15 bases between them. From germline, CDR1 is SGDLS and CDR2 YYNGEE. CDR3 loop: CASSALTGSHEQFF. Written as DNA, the CDR3 is TGTGCCAGCAGCGCTCTAACCGGGAGTCATGAGCAGTTCTTC.

This chain uses TRBV10-3 with TRBJ2-7; TRBD2 might be the D (7 bases). The CDR3 is 13 amino acids. Germline assignment: CDR1 ENHRY and CDR2 SYGVKD. Between the trimmed V and J ends, which lost 3 bases and 5 bases, there was a span of 11 bases. The CDR3 sequence: CAISEGGVDEQYF. The CDR3, as DNA: TGTGCCATCAGTGAAGGGGGGGTCGACGAGCAGTACTTC.

The J gene is TRBJ2-2, the V gene TRBV9; D might be TRBD1 (6 bases). The V gene's germline CDR1 is SGDLS and CDR2 YYNGEE. V lost 4 bases to trimming and J lost 7 bases, with 14 bases between them. The CDR3 is 14 residues long. The CDR3 here is CASSRQVYSGELFF. The CDR3 DNA sequence: TGTGCCAGCAGCCGACAGGTGTACAGCGGGGAGCTGTTTTTT. The variable domain in full, with the rest retrieved from reference TRBV9 and TRBJ2-2, is DSGVTQTPKHLITATGQRVTLRCSPRSGDLSVYWYQQSLDQGLQFLIQYYNGEERAKGNILERFSAQQFPDLHSELNLSSLELGDSALYFCASSRQVYSGELFFGEGSRLTVL.

The chain has TRBV7-2 and TRBJ2-3, with no clear D. Germline values: CDR1 SGHTA, CDR2 FQGNSA. The CDR3 loop spans 14 amino acids. Trimming pared 3 bases from V and 0 bases from J, leaving 7 bases between. CDR3: CASSFQQSTDTQYF. The CDR3 DNA follows: TGTGCCAGCAGCTTCCAACAGAGCACAGATACGCAGTATTTT. The whole variable domain, remainder taken from reference TRBV7-2 and TRBJ2-3, is GAGVSQSPSNKVTEKGKDVELRCDPISGHTALYWYRQSLGQGLEFLIYFQGNSAPDKSGLPSDRFSAERTGGSVSTLTIQRTQQEDSAVYLCASSFQQSTDTQYFGPGTRLTVL.

In regard to this clone: The germline gene is not matched at one end of the junction; a read error may be the cause. J is TRBJ2-5 and V is TRBV7-7, with D uncertain. The CDR3 loop spans 14 amino acids. Germline values: CDR1 SSHAT, CDR2 FNYEAQ (reference sequence). Written as DNA, the CDR3 is TGTGCCAGCAGCTTAGTGGGGAAACAAGGGACCCAGTACTTC. Translation gives CASSLVGKQGTQYF.

The chain couples TRBV27 to TRBJ1-2, with TRBD1 matching over 7 bases. Germline trimming cut 0 bases from V and 7 bases from J; bases unmatched to any gene: 14. The CDR3 consists of 17 residues. From germline, CDR1 is MNHEY and CDR2 SMNVEV (reference sequence). The CDR3 region is CASSLSGPRGGWGGYTF. The CDR3 DNA follows: TGTGCCAGCAGTTTATCAGGCCCGAGAGGGGGCTGGGGTGGCTACACCTTC.